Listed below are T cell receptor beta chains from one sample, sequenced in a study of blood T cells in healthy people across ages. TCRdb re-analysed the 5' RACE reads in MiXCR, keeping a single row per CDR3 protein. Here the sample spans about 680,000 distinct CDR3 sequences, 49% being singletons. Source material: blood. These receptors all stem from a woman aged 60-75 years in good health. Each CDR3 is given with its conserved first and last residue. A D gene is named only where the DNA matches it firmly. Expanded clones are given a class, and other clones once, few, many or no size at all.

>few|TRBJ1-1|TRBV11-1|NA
CASSLETGRAFF
TGTGCCAGCAGCTTAGAGACGGGACGCGCTTTCTTT
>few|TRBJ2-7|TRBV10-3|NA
CASWYRDGTMDEQYF
TGTGCCAGTTGGTACCGGGACGGGACAATGGACGAGCAGTACTTC
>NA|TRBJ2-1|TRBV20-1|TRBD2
CSARDGGLAGGWEFF
TGTAGTGCTAGAGATGGAGGACTAGCGGGAGGGTGGGAGTTCTTC
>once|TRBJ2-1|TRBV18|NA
CASSPSGLRGYNEQFF
TGTGCCAGCTCACCATCGGGACTGAGGGGCTACAATGAGCAGTTCTTC
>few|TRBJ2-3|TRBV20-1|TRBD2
CSATLAGVDTQYF
TGCAGTGCCACACTAGCGGGAGTCGATACGCAGTATTTT
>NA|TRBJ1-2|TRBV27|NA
CTSSLLEGSYGYTF
TGTACCAGCAGTTTACTGGAGGGGAGCTATGGCTACACCTTC
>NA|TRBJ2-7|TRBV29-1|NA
CSVAGAYEQYF
TGCAGCGTTGCAGGGGCCTACGAGCAGTACTTC
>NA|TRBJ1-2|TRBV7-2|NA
CASSQQVNYGYTF
TGTGCCAGCAGTCAACAGGTTAACTATGGCTACACCTTC
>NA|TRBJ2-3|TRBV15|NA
CATSRDQTAQYF
TGTGCCACCAGCAGAGATCAGACGGCGCAGTATTTT
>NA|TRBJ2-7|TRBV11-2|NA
CASSRASDSYEQYF
TGTGCCAGCAGCCGGGCCTCAGACTCCTACGAGCAGTACTTC
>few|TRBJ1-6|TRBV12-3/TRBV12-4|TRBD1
CASRTGNQNSPLHF
TGTGCCAGCAGGACAGGGAATCAAAATTCACCCCTCCACTTT
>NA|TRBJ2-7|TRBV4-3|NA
CASSLHRSYEQYF
TGCGCCAGCAGCCTCCACCGTTCCTACGAGCAGTACTTC
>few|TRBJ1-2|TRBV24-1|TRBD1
CATSDPTGYGYTF
TGTGCCACCAGTGACCCGACAGGGTATGGCTACACCTTC
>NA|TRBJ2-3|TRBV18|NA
CASAPPGSDTQYF
TGTGCCAGCGCACCACCGGGGTCCGATACGCAGTATTTT
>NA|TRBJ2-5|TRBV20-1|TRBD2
CSSSDRTSGRETQYF
TGCTCAAGCTCCGACCGGACTAGCGGGAGGGAGACCCAGTACTTC
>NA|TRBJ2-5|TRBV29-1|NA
CSVEDPGSETQYF
TGCAGCGTTGAAGATCCAGGGAGCGAGACCCAGTACTTC
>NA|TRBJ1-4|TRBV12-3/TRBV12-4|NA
CASSPSLSATTNEKLFF
TGTGCCAGCAGCCCAAGCCTCTCTGCCACAACTAATGAAAAACTGTTTTTT
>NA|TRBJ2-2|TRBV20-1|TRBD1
CSALTGGNTGELFF
TGCAGTGCTTTGACAGGGGGGAACACCGGGGAGCTGTTTTTT
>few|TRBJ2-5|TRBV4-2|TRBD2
CASSQLTSGREEETQYF
TGTGCCAGCAGCCAGCTGACTAGCGGGAGGGAAGAAGAGACCCAGTACTTC
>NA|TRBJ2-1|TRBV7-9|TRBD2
CASSTQPGLAGGREQFF
TGTGCCAGCAGCACACAACCGGGACTAGCGGGAGGTCGGGAGCAGTTCTTC
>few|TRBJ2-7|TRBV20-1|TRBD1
CSALIRDRGFEQYF
TGCAGTGCTCTCATCCGGGACAGGGGGTTCGAGCAGTACTTC
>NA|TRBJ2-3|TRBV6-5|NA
CASRPGHPTDTQYF
TGTGCCAGCAGGCCGGGGCACCCGACAGATACGCAGTATTTT
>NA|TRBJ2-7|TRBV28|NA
CASSLGRREQYF
TGTGCCAGCAGTTTGGGGCGGCGGGAGCAGTACTTC
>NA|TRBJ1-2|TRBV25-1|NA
CASTSSIYGYTF
TGTGCCAGCACTTCGTCCATCTATGGCTACACCTTC
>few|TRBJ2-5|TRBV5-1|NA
CASSLAGQGEETQYF
TGCGCCAGCAGCTTGGCCGGGCAGGGAGAGGAGACCCAGTACTTC
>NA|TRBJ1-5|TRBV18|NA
CASSPGGGYQPQHF
TGTGCCAGCTCACCAGGAGGTGGTTATCAGCCCCAGCATTTT
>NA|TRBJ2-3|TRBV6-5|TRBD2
CASTRTSGYTDTQYF
TGTGCCAGCACCAGGACTAGCGGTTACACAGATACGCAGTATTTT
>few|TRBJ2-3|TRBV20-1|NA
CSARPPQADTQYF
TGCAGTGCTAGACCCCCCCAGGCAGATACGCAGTATTTT
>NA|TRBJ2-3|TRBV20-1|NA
CSARMAGTDTQYF
TGCAGTGCAAGAATGGCGGGAACAGATACGCAGTATTTT
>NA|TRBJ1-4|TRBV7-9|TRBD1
CASSTGTGGEKLFF
TGTGCCAGCAGCACCGGGACAGGGGGTGAAAAACTGTTTTTT
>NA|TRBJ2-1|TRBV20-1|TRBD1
CSVSGTGDYNEQFF
TGCAGTGTCTCCGGGACAGGGGACTACAATGAGCAGTTCTTC
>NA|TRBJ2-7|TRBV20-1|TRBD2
CSADLGLAGNSYEQYF
TGCAGTGCCGACTTGGGACTAGCGGGAAACTCCTACGAGCAGTACTTC
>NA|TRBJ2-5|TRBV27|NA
CASKGTYQETQYF
TGTGCCAGCAAGGGAACCTACCAAGAGACCCAGTACTTC
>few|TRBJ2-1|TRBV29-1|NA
CSVEKGGPEQFF
TGCAGCGTTGAGAAGGGGGGGCCTGAGCAGTTCTTC
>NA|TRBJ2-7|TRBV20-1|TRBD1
CSAEGTDRYEQYF
TGCAGTGCGGAAGGGACAGACCGCTACGAGCAGTACTTC
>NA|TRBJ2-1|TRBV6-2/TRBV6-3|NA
CASSPFDRSSYNKQFF
TGTGCCAGCAGTCCCTTCGACCGGTCATCCTACAATAAGCAGTTCTTC
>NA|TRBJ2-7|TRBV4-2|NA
CASSQVALVDLSSYNEQYF
TGTGCCAGCAGCCAAGTAGCCTTGGTGGACTTGAGCTCCTACAATGAGCAGTACTTC
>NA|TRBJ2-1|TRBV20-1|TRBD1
CSAFSPGQKGDNEQFF
TGCAGTGCTTTTTCTCCGGGACAGAAGGGCGACAATGAGCAGTTCTTC
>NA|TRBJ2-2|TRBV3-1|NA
CASSQDLTPNTGELFF
TGTGCCAGCAGCCAAGATTTGACCCCGAACACCGGGGAGCTGTTTTTT
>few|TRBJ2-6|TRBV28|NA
CASTLGTPSGANVLTF
TGTGCCAGCACCTTGGGGACACCCTCTGGGGCCAACGTCCTGACTTTC